The 31 T cell receptor beta chains listed next were all sequenced from one sample in a study of human T cells and chemical hapten exposure. One entry per CDR3 protein results from TCRdb running MiXCR on the RACE reads. The data contain around 120,000 distinct CDR3 sequences, about 12% of them seen just once; the ten biggest clones take up about 1.4%. Time point meaning: patch test 1, 2 weeks after DPC sensitization. The treatment here: therapeutic diphenylcyclopropenone sensitization with weekly scalp DPC. The source material was whole blood, sampled in connection with sensitization to the hapten diphenylcyclopropenone (DPC). The receptors shown here come from a woman aged 45-65 years with alopecia areata. Some clones in this sample may be carry-over from other donors' samples.

This chain connects TRBV6-5 to TRBJ1-5, with D unresolved. The V gene's germline CDR1 is MNHEY and CDR2 SVGAGI. Trimming stripped 11 bases from V and 9 bases from J, with 26 bases between. The CDR3 has 15 amino acids. This CDR3 is CAGPGYNNFIRPQHF. The CDR3 DNA is TGTGCCGGGCCTGGGTACAACAACTTTATCAGGCCCCAGCATTTT.

The V gene is TRBV29-1, the J gene TRBJ1-2, with TRBD1 as a possible D gene (6 bases). Germline-derived CDR1 and CDR2 are SQVTM and ANQGSEA. This CDR3 spans 11 amino acids. Deletions cut 7 bases from V and 2 bases from J, with 8 bases between. The CDR3 is CSGQGNYGYTF. The CDR3 DNA reads TGCAGCGGGCAGGGGAACTATGGCTACACCTTC.

The rearrangement uses TRBV7-9 and TRBJ1-1, with D perhaps TRBD1 (6 bases). Germline V gives CDR1 SEHNR, CDR2 FQNEAQ (reference sequence). V lost 6 bases and J lost 1, with 18 bases in between. This CDR3 comprises 16 residues. CDR3 sequence reads: CASSRWRGQENTEAFF. DNA of the CDR3: TGTGCCAGCAGTCGATGGCGGGGGCAGGAGAACACTGAAGCTTTCTTT. Full variable domain (missing parts from reference TRBV7-9 and TRBJ1-1): DTGVSQNPRHKITKRGQNVTFRCDPISEHNRLYWYRQTLGQGPEFLTYFQNEAQLEKSRLLSDRFSAERPKGSFSTLEIQRTEQGDSAMYLCASSRWRGQENTEAFFGQGTRLTVV.

This chain connects TRBV5-1 to TRBJ2-7; the D gene is possibly TRBD2 (5 bases). Germline V gene data show CDR1 as SGHRS and CDR2 as YFSETQ. This CDR3 spans 12 amino acids. The V end lost 2 bases, the J end lost 5 bases, and 8 bases lay between the germline ends. The CDR3 loop is CASSFNGDEQYF. Written as DNA, the CDR3 is TGCGCCAGCAGCTTTAACGGGGACGAGCAGTACTTC.

This clonotype was detected ten times or more. J is TRBJ2-7 and V is TRBV6-2 or TRBV6-3; D remains ambiguous. V gave up 2 bases and J gave up 5 bases, with 13 bases separating them. The CDR3 is 14 amino acids. Germline CDR1 and CDR2: MNHEY and SVGEGT. In nucleotides, the CDR3 is TGTGCCAGCAGTTACCAGGTGACGGGTAACGAGCAGTACTTC. Amino acid sequence: CASSYQVTGNEQYF.

CDR3 sequence (DNA): TGTGCCAGCGGGACAGCCTTTGAAGCTTTCTTT. As protein: CASGTAFEAFF. The gene calls are TRBV6-5 and TRBJ1-1, with 7 bases matching TRBD1. Germline trimming cut 8 bases from V and 7 bases from J; bases unmatched to any gene: 4. The CDR3 totals 11 residues. The germline CDR1 and CDR2 sequences are MNHEY and SVGAGI.

This clonotype was seen at least ten times. This chain links TRBV20-1 with TRBJ1-5, with TRBD1 identical over 7 bases. CDR1 and CDR2 from the germline V gene are DFQATT and SNEGSKA (reference sequence). Trimming removed 3 bases from V and 3 bases from J; junction bases left unmatched: 2. The CDR3 totals 13 residues. The CDR3 sequence: CSASGTANQPQHF. The DNA of the CDR3 is TGCAGTGCTAGCGGGACAGCCAATCAGCCCCAGCATTTT.

This clonotype came up a few times. The gene calls are TRBV6-5 and TRBJ1-2, with D possibly being TRBD1 (5 bases). The CDR3 length is 13 residues. Germline V gene lookup returns CDR1 MNHEY and CDR2 SVGAGI. Trimming left V 2 bases short and J 7 bases short, with 11 bases between. Written as DNA, the CDR3 is TGTGCCAGCAGTTACGAGTTGACAGCTGGCTACACCTTC. Protein product: CASSYELTAGYTF.

The gene calls are TRBV4-3 and TRBJ1-6, with D unclear. V was pared by 1 base and J by 7 bases, with 26 bases between. The germline V gene encodes CDR1 LGHNA and CDR2 YSLEER. This CDR3 contains 20 residues. The CDR3 DNA is TGCGCCAGCAGCCAAGTTGGGTTCCAGAGCCTAAGCACCGGGAATTCACCCCTCCACTTT. This sequence encodes CASSQVGFQSLSTGNSPLHF.

This chain joins TRBV25-1 and TRBJ2-6; the D is unclear. V was trimmed by 6 bases and J by 1 base, leaving 7 bases between them. Per germline, CDR1 MGHDK and CDR2 SYGVNS. The CDR3 is made up of 14 amino acids. CDR3 nucleotides: TGTGCCAGCAGACGATCTTCTGGGGCCAACGTCCTGACTTTC. As protein: CASRRSSGANVLTF.

V usage is TRBV9 and J usage is TRBJ2-3, with TRBD2 as a possible D gene (5 bases). This CDR3 contains 15 residues. From germline, CDR1 is SGDLS and CDR2 YYNGEE. V lost 3 bases and J lost 2, with 13 bases in between. Here the CDR3 reads CASSGAGETTDTQYF. The CDR3 coding sequence is TGTGCCAGCAGCGGAGCTGGGGAGACCACAGATACGCAGTATTTT.

This clonotype was recorded many times. The rearrangement uses TRBV28 and TRBJ2-7, with no clear D. The germline V and J ends were trimmed by 8 bases and 0 bases, with 14 bases remaining between them. This CDR3 comprises 14 residues. Looked up from germline, CDR1 is MDHEN and CDR2 is SYDVKM. CDR3: CASQSWRSSYEQYF. The CDR3 nucleotides are TGTGCCAGCCAATCCTGGCGGAGCTCCTACGAGCAGTACTTC. Complete variable domain (other parts from reference TRBV28 and TRBJ2-7): DVKVTQSSRYLVKRTGEKVFLECVQDMDHENMFWYRQDPGLGLRLIYFSYDVKMKEKGDIPEGYSVSREKKERFSLILESASTNQTSMYLCASQSWRSSYEQYFGPGTRLTVT.

This clonotype has just a few counts. The gene calls are TRBV10-3 and TRBJ2-7; TRBD2 matches 11 bases. The CDR3 is 15 amino acids. The germline V gene encodes CDR1 ENHRY and CDR2 SYGVKD. Trimming removed 10 bases from V and 0 bases from J; junction bases left unmatched: 8. In DNA form, the CDR3 reads TGTGCCACGACCGGGACTAGCGGTGGCTCCTACGAGCAGTACTTC. The encoded protein is CATTGTSGGSYEQYF.

The sample holds many counts of this clonotype. The rearrangement links TRBV29-1 to TRBJ2-7, with 9 bases matching TRBD2. Germline V gene lookup returns CDR1 SQVTM and CDR2 ANQGSEA. The CDR3 totals 13 residues. J was trimmed by 5 bases and V by 7 bases; bases with no gene match: 9. CDR3 residues: CSALPAGGNEQYF. For the CDR3, the DNA is TGCAGCGCCCTCCCGGCGGGAGGGAACGAGCAGTACTTC.

This clonotype was recorded many times. The chain employs TRBV18 and TRBJ2-5, with D possibly being TRBD1 (5 bases). This CDR3 region has 13 residues. Germline V gene sequence: CDR1 KGHSH, CDR2 LQKENI. V lost 3 bases and J lost 1, with 6 bases in between. The CDR3 loop reads CASSPDIQETQYF. The CDR3 coding sequence is TGTGCCAGCTCACCGGACATCCAAGAGACCCAGTACTTC. Looking up the rest from reference TRBV18 and TRBJ2-5 gives the full variable domain: NAGVMQNPRHLVRRRGQEARLRCSPMKGHSHVYWYRQLPEEGLKFMVYLQKENIIDESGMPKERFSAEFPKEGPSILRIQQVVRGDSAAYFCASSPDIQETQYFGPGTRLLVL.

This clonotype has ten or more counts. This rearrangement joins TRBV9 to TRBJ1-6; maybe TRBD1 (5 bases). The V gene lost 3 bases and the J gene lost 9 bases, with 13 bases spanning the gap. From germline, CDR1 is SGDLS and CDR2 YYNGEE. This CDR3 is built from 14 residues. DNA of the CDR3: TGTGCCAGCAGCGAGGGGCCAGGGATTTCACCCCTCCACTTT. It codes for CASSEGPGISPLHF.

This clonotype appeared many times. The rearrangement links TRBV7-9 to TRBJ2-6, with unresolved D. The V and J ends lost 7 bases and 0 bases respectively, with 10 bases between them. This CDR3 has 15 residues. In germline, CDR1 is SEHNR, CDR2 FQNEAQ (reference sequence). The CDR3 reads CASMRFYSGANVLTF. The DNA of the CDR3 is TGTGCCAGCATGCGGTTTTACTCTGGGGCCAACGTCCTGACTTTC. The full variable domain, completed using reference TRBV7-9 and TRBJ2-6, is DTGVSQNPRHKITKRGQNVTFRCDPISEHNRLYWYRQTLGQGPEFLTYFQNEAQLEKSRLLSDRFSAERPKGSFSTLEIQRTEQGDSAMYLCASMRFYSGANVLTFGAGSRLTVL.

This clonotype showed up many times. The chain has TRBV20-1 and TRBJ1-5; D is unresolved. V lost 1 base to trimming and J lost 6 bases, with 19 bases between them. Germline values: CDR1 DFQATT, CDR2 SNEGSKA (reference sequence). The CDR3 consists of 16 residues. The DNA of the CDR3 is TGCAGTGCTAGAGGGAACGGACCTATCGTCATTCAGCCCCAGCATTTT. Its translation is CSARGNGPIVIQPQHF.

The rearrangement joins TRBV4-1 to TRBJ2-5; 7 nucleotides line up with TRBD1. After removal of 0 bases from V and 0 bases from J, the junction contained 7 bases not matched to a gene. The CDR3 sequence is 17 residues long. Looked up from germline, CDR1 is MGHRA and CDR2 is YSYEKL. The CDR3 coding sequence is TGCGCCAGCAGCCAAGATCGGGACAGCGTGTACCAAGAGACCCAGTACTTC. Its translation is CASSQDRDSVYQETQYF.

This clonotype was detected only a few times. The J gene is TRBJ2-1, the V gene TRBV20-1; 7 bases line up with TRBD1. The junction had 5 bases not matched to a gene; V was cut back by 6 bases and J by 3 bases. CDR3 size: 13 residues. CDR1 is DFQATT and CDR2 is SNEGSKA in the germline V gene (reference sequence). The CDR3 DNA reads TGCAGTGCCGTACGGGACAGCTACAATGAGCAGTTCTTC. Translating gives CSAVRDSYNEQFF.

On this clonotype itself: At one end the junction does not follow the germline gene, possibly because of a read error. The rearrangement joins TRBV9 to TRBJ1-1; maybe TRBD1 (6 bases). Germline CDR1 SGDLS, CDR2 YYNGEE. This CDR3 is 14 amino acids long. The CDR3 reads CASSPPRGATGAFF. The CDR3, as DNA: TGTGCCAGCAGCCCCCCCAGGGGAGCCACTGGAGCTTTCTTT.

This clonotype was picked up a small number of times. CDR3 in amino acids: CASSYPRAPEQYF. The CDR3 nucleotides are TGTGCCAGCAGTTATCCCAGGGCCCCCGAGCAGTACTTC. The genes are TRBV6-2 or TRBV6-3 and TRBJ2-7, with D perhaps matching TRBD1 (5 bases). Germline loops: CDR1 MNHEY, CDR2 SVGEGT. V lost 3 bases to trimming and J lost 6 bases, with 12 bases between them. The CDR3 spans 13 residues.

This chain connects TRBV6-5 to TRBJ2-1; D gene uncertain. Germline CDR1 reads MNHEY; CDR2 reads SVGAGI. The CDR3 is made up of 19 amino acids. V lost 0 bases, J lost 2 bases, and 20 bases lay in between. CDR3 loop: CASSYSTVDRPGAYNEQFF. The CDR3 DNA reads as TGTGCCAGCAGTTACTCGACGGTGGATCGCCCAGGAGCCTACAATGAGCAGTTCTTC.

CDR3 in DNA: TGTGCCAGCAGCCGCGGGACATCAGCCTACGAGCAGTACTTC. Amino acid sequence: CASSRGTSAYEQYF. V gene TRBV27 combines with J gene TRBJ2-7; D might be TRBD1 or TRBD2, each matching 6 bases. The germline CDR1 and CDR2 sequences are MNHEY and SMNVEV (reference sequence). The CDR3 sequence is 14 residues long. Trimming pared 6 bases from V and 2 bases from J, leaving 14 bases between.

The sample holds a few counts of this clonotype. CDR3 region: CASSLAETTDTQYF. CDR3 DNA sequence: TGCGCCAGCAGCTTGGCGGAGACCACAGATACGCAGTATTTT. The genes are TRBV5-1 and TRBJ2-3, with D uncertain. Deletions cut 0 bases from V and 2 bases from J, with 7 bases between. The CDR3 loop spans 14 amino acids. CDR1 is SGHRS, CDR2 YFSETQ, per germline.

The chain carries TRBV27 and TRBJ2-5; 8 nucleotides agree with TRBD2. Trimming cost V 5 bases and J 7 bases; bases outside gene matches: 21. The germline V gene has CDR1 MNHEY and CDR2 SMNVEV (reference sequence). CDR3 length: 18 amino acids. The CDR3: CASSPLAWQRGQYGTQYF. For the CDR3, the DNA is TGTGCCAGCAGTCCCCTCGCTTGGCAGCGGGGGCAATATGGGACCCAGTACTTC.

This clonotype was found many times. V gene TRBV5-1 combines with J gene TRBJ2-5, with 7 bases lining up with TRBD2. Germline-derived CDR1 and CDR2 are SGHRS and YFSETQ. CDR3 length equals 13 residues. With 5 bases clipped from V and 5 bases from J, the junction kept 6 bases outside the gene matches. The CDR3 here is CASSGLVEETQYF. CDR3 nucleotide sequence: TGCGCCAGCAGTGGACTAGTCGAGGAGACCCAGTACTTC.

This clonotype was observed at least ten times. This rearrangement joins TRBV20-1 to TRBJ1-4, with a possible D match to TRBD1 (5 bases). Trimming took 4 bases from V and 10 from J, leaving 16 bases between them. The length of the CDR3 is 13 residues. Per germline, CDR1 DFQATT and CDR2 SNEGSKA (reference sequence). The CDR3 protein is CSATDSAAGKLFF. CDR3 sequence (DNA): TGCAGTGCTACCGACAGCGCTGCGGGAAAACTGTTTTTT.

This clonotype was seen ten or more times. This sequence joins TRBV29-1 and TRBJ1-4; TRBD1 matches 10 bases. Germline V gene sequence: CDR1 SQVTM, CDR2 ANQGSEA. V gave up 4 bases and J gave up 6 bases; unmatched junction bases: 5. CDR3 length: 14 residues. The CDR3 sequence: CSVAHGQGDEKLFF. In DNA, the CDR3 is TGCAGCGTTGCCCACGGACAGGGGGATGAAAAACTGTTTTTT.

This chain uses TRBV11-2 with TRBJ2-1, with 7 bases fitting TRBD1. V gave up 5 bases and J gave up 9 bases; unmatched junction bases: 19. Germline CDR1 reads SGHAT; CDR2 reads FQNNGV. The CDR3 is 17 amino acids. The CDR3 sequence is CASSRQSTGLGGREQFF. The DNA of the CDR3 is TGTGCCAGCAGCCGCCAATCTACGGGATTAGGGGGCCGTGAGCAGTTCTTC.

The sample holds a few counts of this clonotype. This chain joins TRBV6-5 and TRBJ2-6; D may correspond to TRBD1 or TRBD2 (6 bases each). This CDR3 comprises 17 residues. Trimming stripped 6 bases from V and 0 bases from J, with 15 bases between. From germline, CDR1 is MNHEY and CDR2 SVGAGI. The CDR3 bases are TGTGCCAGCAGGGCTTACGGGGGCTACTCTGGGGCCAACGTCCTGACTTTC. As protein: CASRAYGGYSGANVLTF.